Listed here is a single TCR beta chain. The data originate from a study of T cells expressing NK-cell markers. Across the study: It was sorted CD3+CD56-NKG2C+, CD3+CD56+NKG2C- and CD3+CD56+NKG2C+ T cells that provided the TCR beta repertoires.

Germline CDR1 SGHAT, CDR2 FQDESV (reference sequence). The CDR3 contains 18 residues. TCRdb reworked the 5' RACE reads into one entry per CDR3 protein, no DNA. The table counts 300,000 to 450,000 distinct CDR3 sequences; roughly 5.5% lies in the top ten. This sequence joins TRBV11-1 and TRBJ1-1; the D call from TCRdb, TRBD1, cannot be confirmed without DNA. The clonotype comes from a man aged 18-70 years in good health. The sample comprised blood T cells: a sorted CD56 or NKG2C T cell subset, CD4+ or CD8+ T cells, or bulk PBMC T cells (not recorded which). CDR3 in amino acids: CASSLDRGYEGRNTEAFF.